The clone carrying this T cell receptor (beta chain) was seen more than once but under ten times. Its specificity is not known. The study reverse transcribed the entire isolated RNA, so it sequenced expressed TCRB transcripts. Measured with immunoSEQ multiplex PCR; TCRdb has only the in-frame clones, and not every one. Of more than 250,000 clones in the sample, about a fifth were seen once. The CDR3 has 15 amino acids. Germline-derived CDR1 and CDR2 are SGHNT and YYREEE (reference sequence). V was pared by 0 bases and J by 8 bases, with 3 bases of the junction left unmatched. The data are from a study of beta chain features in type 1 diabetes. Across the whole study: The number of sorted cells examined across all samples was some 98,000,000.

Study findings and constraints: For Type 1 diabetes patients, all four CD4+ subsets carried TCRB CDR3s that were moderately but significantly shorter. PCR might pick shorter templates more often, in the same way for patients and controls.

Purity of each sorted population was above 95%. The sequenced sample consisted of naive CD4+ T cells from blood. The TCR was taken from a woman in her forties with type 1 diabetes. The chain has TRBV5-4 and TRBJ2-2; 11 nucleotides align to TRBD2. This CDR3 is CASSLETSGNGELFF. In DNA, the CDR3 is TGTGCCAGCAGCTTGGAGACTAGCGGGAATGGGGAGCTGTTTTTT.